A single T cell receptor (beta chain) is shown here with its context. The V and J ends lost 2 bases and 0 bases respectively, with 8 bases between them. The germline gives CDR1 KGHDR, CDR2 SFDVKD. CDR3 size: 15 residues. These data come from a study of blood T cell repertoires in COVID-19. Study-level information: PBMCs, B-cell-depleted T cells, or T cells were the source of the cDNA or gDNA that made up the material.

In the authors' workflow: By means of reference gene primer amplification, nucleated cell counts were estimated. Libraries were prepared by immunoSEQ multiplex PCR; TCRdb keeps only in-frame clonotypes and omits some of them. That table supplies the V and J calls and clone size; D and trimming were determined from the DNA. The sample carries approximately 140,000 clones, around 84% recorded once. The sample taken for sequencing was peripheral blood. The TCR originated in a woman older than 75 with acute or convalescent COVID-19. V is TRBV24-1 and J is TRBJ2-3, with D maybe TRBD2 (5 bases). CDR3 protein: CATSDSRESTDTQYF. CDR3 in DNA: TGTGCCACCAGTGATTCGAGGGAGAGCACAGATACGCAGTATTTT.